The 29 T cell receptor beta chains in this list originate from one sample, sequenced in a study of human T cells and chemical hapten exposure. Each CDR3 protein is one row after TCRdb ran MiXCR on the RACE reads. The table records roughly 180,000 distinct CDR3 sequences, 20% to 25% of them present only once. Time point of the sample: patch test 1, 2 weeks after DPC sensitization. As for treatment: therapeutic diphenylcyclopropenone sensitization with weekly scalp DPC. Here the sequenced sample was whole blood, taken in connection with sensitization to the hapten diphenylcyclopropenone (DPC). The receptors originated from a woman in her forties or fifties with alopecia areata. Some clones in this sample may be carry-over from other donors' samples.

This clonotype was seen a handful of times. The V call is TRBV21-1, the J call TRBJ2-4; TRBD1 is taken as the D call from the table, unchecked against the DNA. TRBV21-1 is noted as a pseudogene. The CDR3 totals 15 residues. The CDR3 here is CASSRTGVAKNIQYF. DNA of the CDR3: TGTGCCAGCAGTAGGACAGGGGTGGCCAAAAACATTCAGTACTTC.

This clonotype was counted between two and nine times. J is TRBJ1-1 and V is TRBV29-1; 10 bases align to TRBD1. Germline CDR1 and CDR2: SQVTM and ANQGSEA. This CDR3 has 13 amino acids. V dropped 7 bases and J dropped 4; count of bases not matched to a gene: 6. CDR3 in amino acids: CSGETGGGTEAFF. The CDR3 coding sequence is TGCAGCGGGGAGACAGGGGGCGGCACTGAAGCTTTCTTT.

The chain carries TRBV4-1 and TRBJ2-1; weak D call: TRBD1 (5 bases). Between the trimmed V and J ends, which lost 4 bases and 9 bases, there was a span of 13 bases. In germline, CDR1 is MGHRA, CDR2 YSYEKL. The CDR3 is 13 amino acids. CDR3 residues: CASSPVTGGEQFF. DNA of the CDR3: TGCGCCAGCAGCCCAGTTACAGGCGGTGAGCAGTTCTTC.

The chain employs TRBV24-1 and TRBJ2-1; 16 nucleotides match TRBD2. This CDR3 has 18 residues. From germline, CDR1 is KGHDR and CDR2 SFDVKD. The V segment lost 4 bases and the J segment 5 bases; nucleotides outside the gene matches: 7. CDR3 protein: CATSESGTSGRAHNEQFF. The CDR3 DNA reads as TGTGCCACCAGTGAATCCGGGACTAGCGGGAGGGCCCACAATGAGCAGTTCTTC.

The rearrangement joins TRBV2 to TRBJ2-7; 11 bases fit TRBD1. Germline V CDR1 and CDR2: SNHLY, FYNNEI. This CDR3 comprises 16 residues. The junction had 6 bases not matched to a gene; V was cut back by 2 bases and J by 3 bases. CDR3 in DNA: TGTGCCAGCAGTGAAATAGGACAGGGGGCTGGCTACGAGCAGTACTTC. This encodes CASSEIGQGAGYEQYF.

This chain uses TRBV11-3 with TRBJ2-7; no reliable D call. Trimming cost V 2 bases and J 2 bases, with 10 bases left between them. Germline V gene sequence: CDR1 SGHNT, CDR2 YENEEA. The CDR3 spans 14 residues. The CDR3 spells CASSLIRAAYEQYF. CDR3 nucleotide sequence: TGTGCCAGCAGCTTAATTAGGGCAGCCTACGAGCAGTACTTC.

There are a few counts of this clonotype. An end of the junction differs from the germline gene, which may be a read error. The chain couples TRBV5-1 to TRBJ2-3; D call uncertain. Germline-derived CDR1 and CDR2 are SGHRS and YFSETQ. This CDR3 is built from 14 residues. CDR3 nucleotides: TGTGCCAGCAGCTTAGCCGGGTCCACAGATACGCAGTATTTT. Protein sequence: CASSLAGSTDTQYF.

The chain employs TRBV20-1 and TRBJ2-7; D possibly matches TRBD1 or TRBD2 (5 bases each). The CDR3 contains 16 residues. Germline CDR1 DFQATT, CDR2 SNEGSKA (reference sequence). V lost 1 base, J lost 0 bases, and 16 bases lay in between. This chain's CDR3 is CSARGTRDRHSYEQYF. DNA of the CDR3: TGCAGTGCTAGAGGAACTCGGGACCGACACTCCTACGAGCAGTACTTC.

The table lists this clonotype with many counts. The V gene is TRBV5-1, the J gene TRBJ2-3, with D possibly matching TRBD2 (6 bases). The CDR3 sequence is 16 residues long. V lost 0 bases to trimming and J lost 3 bases, with 14 bases between them. Germline CDR1 is SGHRS and CDR2 is YFSETQ. As DNA, the CDR3 is TGCGCCAGCAGCTTGGTAACTAGCCATGGTACAGATACGCAGTATTTT. This codes for CASSLVTSHGTDTQYF.

This clonotype was recorded a few times. The gene calls are TRBV15 and TRBJ2-2; 11 bases are a match to TRBD2. Losses at the gene ends were 2 bases for V and 4 bases for J; bases not matched to a gene: 9. This CDR3 contains 18 residues. Germline V gene data show CDR1 as LNHNV and CDR2 as YYDKDF (reference sequence). The CDR3 loop reads CATSRFLAGGSATGELFF. The CDR3 nucleotides read TGTGCCACCAGCAGATTCCTAGCGGGAGGATCGGCCACCGGGGAGCTGTTTTTT.

This clonotype appeared a few times. The rearrangement joins TRBV5-8 to TRBJ2-7; D is unresolved. The CDR3 is 14 amino acids. V was pared by 9 bases and J by 0 bases, with 16 bases between. The V gene's germline CDR1 is SGHTS and CDR2 YDEGEE. CDR3 sequence (DNA): TGTGCCATCCCGTCCTCCCCGGGCTCCTACGAGCAGTACTTC. Protein: CAIPSSPGSYEQYF.

The chain couples TRBV29-1 to TRBJ1-2; the D is unclear. The CDR3 spans 14 residues. Trimming stripped 3 bases from V and 4 bases from J, with 15 bases between. CDR1 and CDR2 from the germline V gene are SQVTM and ANQGSEA. The DNA for the CDR3 is TGCAGCGTTGAGAGGGAAGGGATGAGCTATGGCTACACCTTC. As protein: CSVEREGMSYGYTF.

J is TRBJ1-1 and V is TRBV30; no clear D. V was clipped by 4 bases and J by 4 bases, with 13 bases between them. The CDR3 runs to 13 residues. Germline CDR1 reads GTSNPN; CDR2 reads SVGIG (reference sequence). This chain's CDR3 is CAWTLAASTEAFF. In DNA, the CDR3 is TGTGCCTGGACCTTGGCAGCATCCACTGAAGCTTTCTTT.

V gene TRBV29-1 combines with J gene TRBJ2-7; maybe TRBD2 (6 bases). Trimming took 4 bases from V and 11 from J, leaving 18 bases between them. Germline V gives CDR1 SQVTM, CDR2 ANQGSEA. This CDR3 region has 12 residues. CDR3 coding DNA: TGCAGCGTTGGGGAGGCCCAAGGGGAAGAGTACTTC. Its translation: CSVGEAQGEEYF.

This clonotype occurred a few times. The genes are TRBV7-9 and TRBJ1-3; weak D call: TRBD1 (6 bases). This CDR3 is built from 13 residues. The V end was cut by 6 bases, the J end by 2 bases, with 8 bases between. CDR1 is SEHNR and CDR2 is FQNEAQ in the germline V gene (reference sequence). This CDR3 is CASRQGTGNTIYF. The CDR3 bases are TGTGCCAGCAGACAGGGCACTGGAAACACCATATATTTT.

This clonotype has ten or more counts. CDR3 sequence reads: CASSLSPGGEVTEAFF. In DNA, the CDR3 is TGCGCCAGCAGCTTGAGTCCAGGGGGCGAAGTCACTGAAGCTTTCTTT. V usage is TRBV5-1 and J usage is TRBJ1-1; 8 positions agree with TRBD1. CDR1 and CDR2 (germline): SGHRS, YFSETQ. J lost 4 bases, V lost 1 base, and 9 bases had no gene match. This CDR3 has 16 amino acids.

This clonotype occurred many times. V and J are TRBV4-2 and TRBJ2-1; no firm D call. The V end lost 1 base, the J end lost 0 bases, and 7 bases lay between the germline ends. Germline V CDR1 and CDR2: LGHNA, YNFKEQ. The CDR3 spans 15 residues. The CDR3 here is CASSQVRSSYNEQFF. In nucleotides, the CDR3 is TGTGCCAGCAGCCAAGTACGAAGCTCCTACAATGAGCAGTTCTTC.

This clonotype was detected only a few times. The V gene is TRBV2, the J gene TRBJ1-2; D remains ambiguous. V shed 1 base and J shed 3 bases, with 6 bases lying between them. Germline V gene sequence: CDR1 SNHLY, CDR2 FYNNEI. CDR3 length equals 13 residues. CDR3 sequence: CASSEGVDYGYTF. The CDR3 coding sequence is TGTGCCAGCAGTGAAGGTGTGGACTATGGCTACACCTTC.

This clonotype occurred a few times. CDR3 coding DNA: TGTGCCAGCAGCTTGGTAGCGGGAGGTGTAGCCAAAAACATTCAGTACTTC. Translation gives CASSLVAGGVAKNIQYF. V gene TRBV5-4 combines with J gene TRBJ2-4; 10 nucleotides match TRBD2. The CDR3 loop spans 17 amino acids. The germline V gene encodes CDR1 SGHNT and CDR2 YYREEE (reference sequence). The trim removed 0 bases at V and 0 bases at J, leaving 3 bases unmatched.

This clonotype appeared a few times. The chain joins TRBV28 to TRBJ2-7; D perhaps matches TRBD2 (5 bases). This CDR3 spans 15 amino acids. Germline CDR1 MDHEN, CDR2 SYDVKM. Trimming removed 1 base from V and 7 bases from J, with 17 bases in between. As DNA, the CDR3 is TGTGCCAGCAGTTTATCTAGCCGGGTCTCTGGGGAGCAGTACTTC. Amino acids: CASSLSSRVSGEQYF.

This chain links TRBV19 with TRBJ1-5, with D perhaps matching TRBD1 (5 bases). The germline CDR1 and CDR2 sequences are LNHDA and SQIVND (reference sequence). Trimming removed 3 bases at V and 7 bases at J, with 10 bases between. The CDR3 runs 13 residues. CDR3 protein: CASSMGVEQPQHF. As DNA, the CDR3 is TGTGCCAGTAGTATGGGGGTAGAACAGCCCCAGCATTTT.

This clonotype occurred a few times. This chain joins TRBV7-2 and TRBJ2-6, with D perhaps being TRBD1 or TRBD2 (7 bases each). Germline loops: CDR1 SGHTA, CDR2 FQGNSA. The V end was cut by 6 bases, the J end by 4 bases, with 13 bases between. The CDR3 is 15 amino acids. The CDR3 reads CASSQGGAGANVLTF. As DNA, the CDR3 is TGTGCCAGCAGTCAGGGGGGGGCCGGGGCCAACGTCCTGACTTTC.

This clonotype was found a few times. The chain is built from TRBV29-1 and TRBJ2-7, with a weak D call TRBD2 (5 bases). Germline-derived CDR1 and CDR2 are SQVTM and ANQGSEA. With 6 bases removed from V and 4 bases from J, the gap between germline ends came to 19 bases. This CDR3 contains 14 residues. CDR3 protein: CSVRKSGGGYEQYF. In nucleotides, the CDR3 is TGCAGCGTCCGTAAGAGCGGAGGCGGGTACGAGCAGTACTTC.

This rearrangement joins TRBV21-1 to TRBJ2-3; the table's D call, TRBD2, has no DNA check behind it. TRBV21-1 is a pseudogene locus. The CDR3 is 12 residues long. CDR3 region: CAQTSGPDTQYF. DNA of the CDR3: TGTGCCCAGACTAGCGGACCAGATACGCAGTATTTT.

The chain links TRBV20-1 to TRBJ1-3, with a possible D match to TRBD1 (5 bases). CDR3 length: 13 residues. The germline CDR1 and CDR2 sequences are DFQATT and SNEGSKA (reference sequence). V lost 6 bases to trimming and J lost 3 bases, with 12 bases between them. CDR3 amino acids: CSAPRAVGNTIYF. The CDR3 DNA is TGCAGTGCCCCCAGGGCGGTTGGAAACACCATATATTTT.

The rearrangement links TRBV27 to TRBJ2-7; D possibly corresponds to TRBD2 (6 bases). CDR1 MNHEY and CDR2 SMNVEV come from the germline V gene (reference sequence). This CDR3 has 16 amino acids. Between the trimmed V and J ends, which lost 2 bases and 4 bases, there was a span of 18 bases. CDR3 sequence reads: CASSLLWSGTPYEQYF. The CDR3 nucleotides read TGTGCCAGCAGTTTACTTTGGTCAGGGACTCCGTACGAGCAGTACTTC.

The J gene is TRBJ1-1, the V gene TRBV20-1; D is ambiguous. Trimming pared 6 bases from V and 0 bases from J, leaving 14 bases between. The CDR3 totals 14 residues. Germline CDR1 and CDR2: DFQATT and SNEGSKA (reference sequence). Here the CDR3 reads CSASLTDMNTEAFF. The CDR3 DNA reads as TGCAGTGCCAGCTTGACGGATATGAACACTGAAGCTTTCTTT.

This clonotype was counted only a few times. The CDR3, as DNA: TGCAGCGTTGGTAGCATAGGGACAGGGTCTGGCTACACCTTC. This sequence encodes CSVGSIGTGSGYTF. V and J are TRBV29-1 and TRBJ1-2; 9 positions agree with TRBD1. V lost 4 bases to trimming and J lost 7 bases; unmatched junction nucleotides: 10. CDR1 SQVTM and CDR2 ANQGSEA come from the germline V gene. The CDR3 length is 14 residues.

This clonotype has a handful of counts. The rearrangement links TRBV6-2 or TRBV6-3 to TRBJ1-2, with D possibly being TRBD1 (5 bases). The CDR3 is 12 amino acids. Trimming stripped 8 bases from V and 5 bases from J, with 12 bases between. Germline CDR1 is MNHEY and CDR2 is SVGEGT. CDR3 coding DNA: TGTGCCAGCTTTTACACAGGATATGGCTACACCTTC. Translated, it gives CASFYTGYGYTF.